This is a list of T cell receptor beta chains from one sample in a study of T-cell reconstitution after alpha-beta-depleted transplantation in children. TCRdb redid the calling of the PCR reads with MiXCR, one entry per CDR3 protein. The profile covers about a million distinct CDR3 sequences, with about 31% appearing a single time and 25% to 35% taken by the ten largest. The material sequenced was PBMCs, mostly from graft donor cells, taken 360 days after TCRalphabeta/CD19-depleted stem cell transplant. Every receptor here comes from a boy under two years old who had a stem cell transplant for SCID, so the T cells may come from the graft donor. The CDR3 runs from the conserved cysteine through the conserved F or W. The order of the fields is D gene, clone size, J gene, V gene, CDR3 DNA, CDR3 protein. D genes are given only for firm matches. Size is stated for part of the rows, as once, few or many counts, or as a class when the clone is expanded.

d_gene: -; abundance: -; j_gene: TRBJ2-7; v_gene: TRBV6-2/TRBV6-3; CDR3nt: TGTGCCAGCCAAAAGTCCACTAGCTTGTACGAGCAGTACTTC; CDR3aa: CASQKSTSLYEQYF
d_gene: -; abundance: -; j_gene: TRBJ2-7; v_gene: TRBV29-1; CDR3nt: TGCAGCGTTGTTAAAGGTAAAGCCTACGAGCAGTACTTC; CDR3aa: CSVVKGKAYEQYF
d_gene: -; abundance: few; j_gene: TRBJ1-2; v_gene: TRBV7-2; CDR3nt: TGTGCCAGCAGCTTAGGAACAGGTTTCCCTTACCCTGGCTACACCTTC; CDR3aa: CASSLGTGFPYPGYTF
d_gene: -; abundance: -; j_gene: TRBJ1-4; v_gene: TRBV15; CDR3nt: TGTGCCACCAGCGGCGACGGGAGGAGGGGAAAACTGTTTTTT; CDR3aa: CATSGDGRRGKLFF
d_gene: -; abundance: few; j_gene: TRBJ2-3; v_gene: TRBV7-8; CDR3nt: TGTGCCAGCCGTCCCAAGGGACTCGAGACAGATACGCAGTATTTT; CDR3aa: CASRPKGLETDTQYF
d_gene: TRBD1; abundance: few; j_gene: TRBJ1-2; v_gene: TRBV29-1; CDR3nt: TGCAGCGGTGGGACAGGTGGTGGCTACACCTTC; CDR3aa: CSGGTGGGYTF
d_gene: TRBD2; abundance: many; j_gene: TRBJ2-4; v_gene: TRBV12-3/TRBV12-4; CDR3nt: TGTGCCAGCAGTCCGGGACTAGCACAAAACATTCAGTACTTC; CDR3aa: CASSPGLAQNIQYF
d_gene: -; abundance: -; j_gene: TRBJ1-2; v_gene: TRBV5-1; CDR3nt: TGCGCCAGCAGCTTGACGCAGAGCTATGGCTACACCTTC; CDR3aa: CASSLTQSYGYTF
d_gene: -; abundance: few; j_gene: TRBJ2-7; v_gene: TRBV29-1; CDR3nt: TGCAGCGTTGAATCAGGGCCGGGTGAGCAGTACTTC; CDR3aa: CSVESGPGEQYF
d_gene: TRBD1; abundance: -; j_gene: TRBJ2-5; v_gene: TRBV5-1; CDR3nt: TGCGCCAGCAGCCATACAGGGGATGAGACCCAGTACTTC; CDR3aa: CASSHTGDETQYF
d_gene: -; abundance: -; j_gene: TRBJ2-1; v_gene: TRBV6-1; CDR3nt: TGTGCCAGCAGTGAGAGGTGGTATGAGCAGTTCTTC; CDR3aa: CASSERWYEQFF
d_gene: -; abundance: -; j_gene: TRBJ1-4; v_gene: TRBV16; CDR3nt: TGTGCCAGCAGCCAAGCCGGGACGGGTGAAAAACTGTTTTTT; CDR3aa: CASSQAGTGEKLFF
d_gene: TRBD1; abundance: -; j_gene: TRBJ1-3; v_gene: TRBV11-2; CDR3nt: TGTGCCAGCAGCCCAGGGGGCAGAGTCCTCATTTCTGGAAACACCATATATTTT; CDR3aa: CASSPGGRVLISGNTIYF
d_gene: TRBD1; abundance: few; j_gene: TRBJ2-7; v_gene: TRBV7-2; CDR3nt: TGTGCCAGCGCCTTGGACAGGACGATCTACGAGCAGTACTTC; CDR3aa: CASALDRTIYEQYF
d_gene: -; abundance: -; j_gene: TRBJ1-1; v_gene: TRBV12-3/TRBV12-4; CDR3nt: TGTGCCAGCAGGGGCGGGGTGAACACTGAAGCTTTCTTT; CDR3aa: CASRGGVNTEAFF
d_gene: -; abundance: few; j_gene: TRBJ2-7; v_gene: TRBV20-1; CDR3nt: TGCAGTGCTGTGGACACCCAGGTCCCAACCTACGAGCAGTACTTC; CDR3aa: CSAVDTQVPTYEQYF
d_gene: TRBD2; abundance: many; j_gene: TRBJ2-7; v_gene: TRBV5-1; CDR3nt: TGCGCCAGCAGCTTACTAGCGGGGACGTCCTACGAGCAGTACTTC; CDR3aa: CASSLLAGTSYEQYF
d_gene: TRBD2; abundance: once; j_gene: TRBJ2-7; v_gene: TRBV3-1; CDR3nt: TGTGCCAGCAGCTCGCCGGGGGGGGGTGGAGAGCAGTACTTC; CDR3aa: CASSSPGGGGEQYF
d_gene: TRBD1; abundance: -; j_gene: TRBJ1-1; v_gene: TRBV5-1; CDR3nt: TGCGCCAGCAGCTCATACGGGACAGGGGGCATTCAGAACACTGAAGCTTTCTTT; CDR3aa: CASSSYGTGGIQNTEAFF
d_gene: -; abundance: -; j_gene: TRBJ2-5; v_gene: TRBV3-1; CDR3nt: TGTGCCAGCAGCTTTAAAAACTCCGGGACTTACGTAGGGACCCAGTACTTC; CDR3aa: CASSFKNSGTYVGTQYF
d_gene: TRBD2; abundance: once; j_gene: TRBJ2-3; v_gene: TRBV12-3/TRBV12-4; CDR3nt: TGTGCCAGCACCTTAGCGGGGGGGCCTGGTACGCAGTATTTT; CDR3aa: CASTLAGGPGTQYF
d_gene: -; abundance: -; j_gene: TRBJ2-5; v_gene: TRBV6-1; CDR3nt: TGTGCCAGCAGGGAGGGGGAGAACCAAGAGACCCAGTACTTC; CDR3aa: CASREGENQETQYF
d_gene: -; abundance: -; j_gene: TRBJ2-1; v_gene: TRBV10-3; CDR3nt: TGTGCCATCAGTGAGTCGGGTGGGGGACGGGGTGAGCAGTTCTTC; CDR3aa: CAISESGGGRGEQFF
d_gene: -; abundance: many; j_gene: TRBJ2-3; v_gene: TRBV5-1; CDR3nt: TGCGCCAGCAGCTTGGGGCAGGGGCTCTCTAGCACAGATACGCAGTATTTT; CDR3aa: CASSLGQGLSSTDTQYF
d_gene: -; abundance: -; j_gene: TRBJ2-6; v_gene: TRBV5-1; CDR3nt: TGCGCCAGCAGCTTGGTAGGCGGGTCTAGCTCTGGGGCCAACGTCCTGACTTTC; CDR3aa: CASSLVGGSSSGANVLTF
d_gene: -; abundance: few; j_gene: TRBJ1-1; v_gene: TRBV20-1; CDR3nt: TGCAGTGCTAGTCAGTCTCCGAACACTGAAGCTTTCTTT; CDR3aa: CSASQSPNTEAFF
d_gene: -; abundance: few; j_gene: TRBJ1-5; v_gene: TRBV12-3/TRBV12-4; CDR3nt: TGTGCCAGCAGTTTAGAGGCCTCCGCGCCCCAGCATTTT; CDR3aa: CASSLEASAPQHF
d_gene: TRBD2; abundance: few; j_gene: TRBJ2-1; v_gene: TRBV7-9; CDR3nt: TGTGCCAGCAGCTTAGGGGACGGGAGGAATGAGCAGTTCTTC; CDR3aa: CASSLGDGRNEQFF
d_gene: -; abundance: few; j_gene: TRBJ1-4; v_gene: TRBV29-1; CDR3nt: TGCAGCATTTTGAGAGAAGAAAAACTGTTTTTT; CDR3aa: CSILREEKLFF
d_gene: TRBD2; abundance: few; j_gene: TRBJ2-3; v_gene: TRBV28; CDR3nt: TGTGCCAGCACCGGGGGGATAGATACGCAGTATTTT; CDR3aa: CASTGGIDTQYF
d_gene: -; abundance: -; j_gene: TRBJ1-1; v_gene: TRBV7-9; CDR3nt: TGTGCCAGCAGCTTGAGGGGGGACGTCACTGAAGCTTTCTTT; CDR3aa: CASSLRGDVTEAFF
d_gene: -; abundance: -; j_gene: TRBJ2-1; v_gene: TRBV7-9; CDR3nt: TGTGCCAGCAGCTCTTACGGGAGTCAGTTCTTC; CDR3aa: CASSSYGSQFF
d_gene: -; abundance: -; j_gene: TRBJ1-1; v_gene: TRBV15; CDR3nt: TGTGCCACCAGCAGAGATCGACGAGTGAACACTGAAGCTTTCTTT; CDR3aa: CATSRDRRVNTEAFF
d_gene: -; abundance: few; j_gene: TRBJ2-7; v_gene: TRBV3-1; CDR3nt: TGTGCCAGCAGCCAAGATGCACCTCGCCGAGAGCAGTACTTC; CDR3aa: CASSQDAPRREQYF
d_gene: -; abundance: -; j_gene: TRBJ2-2; v_gene: TRBV7-2; CDR3nt: TGTGCCAGCAGCCGGGCCCTAGGGAGCACCGGGGAGCTGTTTTTT; CDR3aa: CASSRALGSTGELFF
d_gene: TRBD1; abundance: -; j_gene: TRBJ2-2; v_gene: TRBV28; CDR3nt: TGTGCCAGCACCCAGGGACAGGGGGCAAACACCGGGGAGCTGTTTTTT; CDR3aa: CASTQGQGANTGELFF
d_gene: -; abundance: -; j_gene: TRBJ2-7; v_gene: TRBV4-3; CDR3nt: TGCGCCAGCAGCCCAAAGTGGTCCAGCTGGTACGAGCAGTACTTC; CDR3aa: CASSPKWSSWYEQYF
d_gene: -; abundance: few; j_gene: TRBJ2-3; v_gene: TRBV20-1; CDR3nt: TGCAGTGCTAGAGATCCCGGGGGCGCCGATACGCAGTATTTT; CDR3aa: CSARDPGGADTQYF
d_gene: TRBD1; abundance: -; j_gene: TRBJ1-3; v_gene: TRBV12-3/TRBV12-4; CDR3nt: TGTGCCAGCAGTTTAAGAACGACAGGGTTTGGAAACACCATATATTTT; CDR3aa: CASSLRTTGFGNTIYF
d_gene: TRBD2; abundance: -; j_gene: TRBJ2-7; v_gene: TRBV4-1; CDR3nt: TGCGCCAGCAGCCTGAGGTGGGGGGGACTTAGCCTCTACGAGCAGTACTTC; CDR3aa: CASSLRWGGLSLYEQYF
d_gene: TRBD2; abundance: -; j_gene: TRBJ2-7; v_gene: TRBV4-1; CDR3nt: TGCGCCAGCAGCCGATCGGGACTAGCGGGGGAGTATTCCTACGAGCAGTACTTC; CDR3aa: CASSRSGLAGEYSYEQYF
d_gene: TRBD1; abundance: few; j_gene: TRBJ2-7; v_gene: TRBV20-1; CDR3nt: TGCAGTGCTAGGGGACAGGGGGTCGGCCACGAGCAGTACTTC; CDR3aa: CSARGQGVGHEQYF
d_gene: TRBD2; abundance: few; j_gene: TRBJ2-7; v_gene: TRBV18; CDR3nt: TGTGCCAGCTCTCCGGGGGGACTAGCGTTTTACTTC; CDR3aa: CASSPGGLAFYF
d_gene: TRBD2; abundance: -; j_gene: TRBJ2-1; v_gene: TRBV7-9; CDR3nt: TGTGCCAGCAGCCCCTTGGGTAGCGGGGGGGCGGAGCAGTTCTTC; CDR3aa: CASSPLGSGGAEQFF
d_gene: -; abundance: -; j_gene: TRBJ1-2; v_gene: TRBV5-1; CDR3nt: TGCGCCAGCAGCTTGCAATCTGGGAGTCTGAGGTACACCTTC; CDR3aa: CASSLQSGSLRYTF
d_gene: TRBD2; abundance: -; j_gene: TRBJ2-3; v_gene: TRBV20-1; CDR3nt: TGCAGTGCCGCCCCCTCAACTAGCGGTAGGACAGATACGCAGTATTTT; CDR3aa: CSAAPSTSGRTDTQYF
d_gene: -; abundance: -; j_gene: TRBJ1-2; v_gene: TRBV7-8; CDR3nt: TGTGCCAGCAGCTCCCAGGGGCAGACTGGCTATGGCTACACCTTC; CDR3aa: CASSSQGQTGYGYTF
d_gene: TRBD1; abundance: few; j_gene: TRBJ1-5; v_gene: TRBV11-1; CDR3nt: TGTGCCAGCAGTCGGGACAGGGGGCAAGGGAGCAATCAGCCCCAGCATTTT; CDR3aa: CASSRDRGQGSNQPQHF
d_gene: -; abundance: -; j_gene: TRBJ2-1; v_gene: TRBV12-3/TRBV12-4; CDR3nt: TGTGCCAGCAGTAAACAGGGACTCACCTACAATGAGCAGTTCTTC; CDR3aa: CASSKQGLTYNEQFF
d_gene: -; abundance: -; j_gene: TRBJ2-1; v_gene: TRBV15; CDR3nt: TGTGCCACCAGCAGAGTCTATCTTAAGGGACACAATGAGCAGTTCTTC; CDR3aa: CATSRVYLKGHNEQFF
d_gene: -; abundance: -; j_gene: TRBJ1-5; v_gene: TRBV7-6; CDR3nt: TGTGCCAGCAGCCTAACCCCCTTCAATCAGCCCCAGCATTTT; CDR3aa: CASSLTPFNQPQHF